This note documents a single TCR beta chain sequence. Its antigen is not identified. The sample is drawn from a study of T cell responses to AZD1222 COVID-19 vaccine. Produced via immunoSEQ multiplex PCR; TCRdb's table is partial and in-frame only. The sample has 150,000 to 170,000 clones; roughly nine tenths are singletons. Overall study results and limits: Spike-wide coverage was observed for vaccine-associated CD4 TCRs, with dominant responses at 160-218 and 743-854.

This CDR3 is built from 13 residues. Germline V gives CDR1 SQVTM, CDR2 ANQGSEA. The V and J ends lost 3 bases and 2 bases respectively, with 8 bases between them. This sequence joins TRBV29-1 and TRBJ1-5; D is undetermined. The TCR comes from an adult in good health. The source was peripheral blood, collected on day 0 of AZD1222 vaccination. The CDR3 region is CSVDSGGNQPQHF. The CDR3 DNA is TGCAGCGTTGATTCGGGCGGCAATCAGCCCCAGCATTTT.